Presented here are 15 T cell receptor beta chains from one specimen sequenced in a study of blood T cell repertoires in COVID-19. Assay used: immunoSEQ multiplex PCR; TCRdb lists only in-frame clones, some missing. The sample carries 90,000 to 150,000 clones, around 85% recorded once. Specimen: peripheral blood. The receptors shown here come from a man between 60 and 75 years old with acute or convalescent COVID-19.

This clone was seen a single time. The chain recombines TRBV7-8 with TRBJ2-2; maybe TRBD2 (5 bases). Germline V gene lookup returns CDR1 SGHVS and CDR2 FQNEAQ. V lost 3 bases and J 1 base, leaving 6 bases between the germline ends. The CDR3 has 14 residues. The CDR3 is CASSFTRNTGELFF. CDR3 coding DNA: TGTGCCAGCAGCTTCACTAGGAACACCGGGGAGCTGTTTTTT.

The chain joins TRBV24-1 to TRBJ2-4, with D tentatively TRBD2 (6 bases). Germline lookup yields CDR1 KGHDR and CDR2 SFDVKD. Trimming cost V 3 bases and J 6 bases, with 11 bases left between them. The CDR3 loop spans 14 amino acids. CDR3 bases: TGTGCCACCAGTGATGGTGGAGGGCTAAACATTCAGTACTTC. It encodes CATSDGGGLNIQYF.

The chain recombines TRBV4-1 with TRBJ2-7; D perhaps matches TRBD2 (6 bases). V was pared by 4 bases and J by 3 bases, with 16 bases between. The length of the CDR3 is 15 residues. CDR1 is MGHRA, CDR2 YSYEKL, per germline. The CDR3, as DNA: TGCGCCAGCAGCCGAGATGCGGGACGCTACTACGAGCAGTACTTC. Protein: CASSRDAGRYYEQYF.

There are a few counts of this clone. The chain links TRBV18 to TRBJ2-7; 9 nucleotides line up with TRBD2. With V trimmed by 3 bases and J by 2 bases, 2 bases remained unmatched. The CDR3 spans 14 residues. Per the germline V gene, CDR1 is KGHSH and CDR2 is LQKENI. The CDR3, as DNA: TGTGCCAGCTCACCCCCTAGCGGGGCCTACGAGCAGTACTTC. Its translation is CASSPPSGAYEQYF.

This clone was seen only a few times. The chain's CDR3 is CASSLWATGAGEKLFF. The CDR3, as DNA: TGCGCCAGCAGCCTATGGGCGACAGGGGCCGGCGAAAAACTGTTTTTT. The rearrangement joins TRBV4-3 to TRBJ1-4; TRBD1 agrees at 8 bases. The CDR3 length is 16 residues. V lost 4 bases, J lost 8 bases, and 12 bases stayed unmatched. The germline gives CDR1 LGHNA, CDR2 YSLEER.

V is TRBV28 and J is TRBJ2-5, with 8 bases aligning to TRBD1. Trimming took 6 bases from V and 3 from J; bases not matched to a gene: 12. CDR1 MDHEN and CDR2 SYDVKM come from the germline V gene. This CDR3 is 16 amino acids long. This CDR3 is CASRDLPGQAEETQYF. CDR3 sequence (DNA): TGTGCCAGCAGGGATCTACCGGGACAGGCCGAAGAGACCCAGTACTTC.

The chain uses TRBV6-5 and TRBJ2-5; possible D gene TRBD2, 6 bases. CDR1 and CDR2 from the germline V gene are MNHEY and SVGAGI. The length of the CDR3 is 13 residues. Trimming pared 7 bases from V and 4 bases from J, leaving 13 bases between. The CDR3 is CASIPGGGETQYF. CDR3 nucleotides: TGTGCCAGCATACCCGGGGGAGGAGAGACCCAGTACTTC.

The gene calls are TRBV9 and TRBJ2-3; TRBD1 aligns across 9 bases. CDR3 length: 15 amino acids. Germline lookup yields CDR1 SGDLS and CDR2 YYNGEE. Trimming cost V 4 bases and J 4 bases; bases outside gene matches: 7. In DNA, the CDR3 is TGTGCCAGCAGCCTGAGGACAGGGGCCCCAGATACGCAGTATTTT. This translates into CASSLRTGAPDTQYF.

V usage is TRBV15 and J usage is TRBJ2-7, with TRBD2 matching 10 bases. Germline V gene lookup returns CDR1 LNHNV and CDR2 YYDKDF (reference sequence). V lost 5 bases to trimming and J lost 5 bases; unmatched junction nucleotides: 9. The CDR3 length is 15 residues. The CDR3 reads CATSGIAGGQNEQYF. CDR3 coding DNA: TGTGCCACCAGCGGGATAGCGGGAGGCCAGAACGAGCAGTACTTC.

The V call is TRBV27, the J call TRBJ2-7, with 7 bases identical to TRBD2. V shed 4 bases and J 7 bases; nucleotides not matched to a gene: 19. The CDR3 runs to 17 residues. Germline V gene data show CDR1 as MNHEY and CDR2 as SMNVEV (reference sequence). CDR3 nucleotide sequence: TGTGCCAGCAGTTGGAGACTAGCCACTTGGAGAGGTAGGGAGCAGTACTTC. Protein: CASSWRLATWRGREQYF.

The gene calls are TRBV7-2 and TRBJ2-7; weak D call: TRBD2 (7 bases). V was pared by 5 bases and J by 2 bases, with 16 bases between. CDR3 length equals 15 residues. Germline CDR1 reads SGHTA; CDR2 reads FQGNSA. The DNA of the CDR3 is TGTGCCAGCAGCCCGCATGGGGGGGCTGCCTACGAGCAGTACTTC. Translated: CASSPHGGAAYEQYF.

The genes are TRBV6-6 and TRBJ1-5; 9 bases map to TRBD1. Germline CDR1 MNHNY, CDR2 SVGAGI (reference sequence). The V segment lost 11 bases and the J segment 6 bases; nucleotides outside the gene matches: 8. The CDR3 sequence is 13 residues long. CDR3 DNA sequence: TGTGCCGGTTCTTCGACAGGGGGTCAGCCCCAGCATTTT. Protein: CAGSSTGGQPQHF.

The chain joins TRBV15 to TRBJ2-2; TRBD1 aligns across 8 bases. The J segment lost 5 bases and the V segment lost 4 bases, leaving 6 bases of the junction unmatched. Germline CDR1 LNHNV, CDR2 YYDKDF (reference sequence). The CDR3 totals 15 residues. CDR3 in amino acids: CATSTGGGRTGELFF. In DNA form, the CDR3 reads TGTGCCACCAGCACAGGGGGCGGACGAACCGGGGAGCTGTTTTTT.

The V call is TRBV4-1, the J call TRBJ2-3, with D possibly TRBD2 on 5 matching bases. V lost 0 bases and J lost 8, with 9 bases in between. Germline V CDR1 and CDR2: MGHRA, YSYEKL. This CDR3 contains 13 residues. The CDR3 region has the DNA TGCGCCAGCAGCCAAGAAGTGGGAGTTACGCAGTATTTT. It is translated as CASSQEVGVTQYF.

V is TRBV10-1 and J is TRBJ2-7; maybe TRBD2 (6 bases). CDR1 is WNHNN, CDR2 SYGVQD, per germline (reference sequence). This CDR3 comprises 15 residues. Between the trimmed V and J ends, which lost 4 bases and 0 bases, there was a span of 13 bases. The CDR3 coding sequence is TGCGCCAGCAGTGGGGGACGGGGGAGCTCCTACGAGCAGTACTTC. Translating it yields CASSGGRGSSYEQYF.